This TCR beta chain was sequenced during a study of glioma-infiltrating T cells after dendritic cell vaccination. General study points: No direct clonality-survival link was found; a diverse polyclonal response may matter.

In germline, CDR1 is SGHRS, CDR2 YFSETQ. This CDR3 spans 13 amino acids. Trimming left V 4 bases short and J 3 bases short, with 10 bases between. Assay used: immunoSEQ multiplex PCR; TCRdb lists only in-frame clones, some missing. There are about 95,000 clones in the sample; around 85% occur only once, and less than 3% lies in the top ten. Note on this clone: What it binds is unknown.

The rearrangement links TRBV5-1 to TRBJ1-1, with D uncertain. This clonotype was obtained from a human donor with glioblastoma. The specimen was blood, collected before dendritic cell vaccination. This CDR3 reads CASSLSEYTEAFF. CDR3 coding DNA: TGCGCCAGCAGCCTATCGGAGTACACTGAAGCTTTCTTT.